Presented here are 21 T cell receptor beta chains from one specimen sequenced in a study of T cells in localized non-small cell lung cancer. Some clones are missing from TCRdb's copy, which holds only in-frame ones; the method was immunoSEQ multiplex PCR. The sample includes over a thousand clones, around 23% seen only once; the top ten take 15% to 20%. This material consisted of normal lung tissue next to the tumor, taken before any cancer treatment. These receptors were obtained from a male donor at least 60 years old with stage III squamous cell lung carcinoma.

This clone was counted a few times. The rearrangement joins TRBV6-8 to TRBJ2-2; a weak D match, TRBD2 (6 bases). CDR3 length: 14 amino acids. Germline CDR1 MNHGY, CDR2 SAAAGT. The germline V and J ends were trimmed by 3 bases and 5 bases, with 10 bases remaining between them. The CDR3 spells CASSYLAITGELFF. The CDR3 DNA is TGTGCCAGCAGTTATCTAGCGATAACCGGGGAGCTGTTTTTT.

The CDR3 sequence: CASSPTIGKGAYNEQFF. DNA of the CDR3: TGTGCCAGCAGCCCAACCATTGGGAAGGGGGCCTACAATGAGCAGTTCTTC. V gene TRBV11-3 combines with J gene TRBJ2-1; D might be TRBD1 (6 bases). The CDR3 is made up of 17 amino acids. Germline CDR1 reads SGHNT; CDR2 reads YENEEA. Deletions cut 5 bases from V and 2 bases from J, with 19 bases between.

The rearrangement uses TRBV28 and TRBJ2-1; D uncertain. Germline values: CDR1 MDHEN, CDR2 SYDVKM. This CDR3 region has 15 residues. V was trimmed by 7 bases and J by 0 bases, leaving 13 bases between them. For the CDR3, the DNA is TGTGCCAGCACCGAGACGGTAAGCTCCTACAATGAGCAGTTCTTC. Protein sequence: CASTETVSSYNEQFF.

The chain employs TRBV5-1 and TRBJ1-1, with 7 nucleotides matching TRBD1. This CDR3 has 18 amino acids. The V and J ends lost 0 bases and 1 base, in that order; junction bases with no gene match: 12. Germline V gene data show CDR1 as SGHRS and CDR2 as YFSETQ. DNA for the CDR3: TGCGCCAGCAGCTTGGGGACAGGTAATGGGGGACCGAACACTGAAGCTTTCTTT. Protein sequence: CASSLGTGNGGPNTEAFF.

In its sample, this clone is large. The V gene is TRBV9, the J gene TRBJ2-3, with D tentatively TRBD2 (5 bases). V was shortened by 0 bases and J by 3 bases, with 8 bases between the two germline ends. The germline gives CDR1 SGDLS, CDR2 YYNGEE. This CDR3 region has 14 residues. CDR3 residues: CASSVEQRTDTQYF. CDR3 nucleotides: TGTGCCAGCAGCGTAGAGCAGCGGACAGATACGCAGTATTTT.

This clone appeared a few times. The chain is built from TRBV7-5 and TRBJ1-5; TRBD1, the table's D call, was not compared with the DNA. TRBV7-5 is tagged as a pseudogene. CDR3 length: 15 amino acids. In DNA, the CDR3 is TGTGCCAGCAGCTCGGGTACAGGGGGGGATCAGCCCCAGCATTTT. Encoded protein: CASSSGTGGDQPQHF.

The rearrangement uses TRBV10-2 and TRBJ1-5; D unresolved. The CDR3 totals 13 residues. Trimming shortened V by 8 bases and J by 4 bases, and 12 bases separated the two germline ends. The V gene's germline CDR1 is WSHSY and CDR2 SAAADI. For the CDR3, the DNA is TGCGCCAGCCAACCGGGAGGGAATCAGCCCCAGCATTTT. This codes for CASQPGGNQPQHF.

V usage is TRBV11-3 and J usage is TRBJ1-1, with D hard to call. Trimming stripped 2 bases from V and 0 bases from J, with 7 bases between. Germline assignment: CDR1 SGHNT and CDR2 YENEEA. The CDR3 runs 14 residues. The DNA for the CDR3 is TGTGCCAGCAGCTTATCACTACTGAACACTGAAGCTTTCTTT. Its protein is CASSLSLLNTEAFF.

This clone qualifies as large (0.1 to 1%). The chain joins TRBV6-8 to TRBJ2-7; 7 nucleotides match TRBD1. CDR3 length: 15 residues. Germline CDR1 reads MNHGY; CDR2 reads SAAAGT. J gave up 1 base and V 6 bases, and 9 bases lay outside the gene matches. This CDR3 is CASRSNRGQSYEQYF. Here the CDR3 DNA reads TGTGCCAGCAGGTCGAACAGGGGCCAGTCCTACGAGCAGTACTTC.

This clone was observed once. This chain connects TRBV11-3 to TRBJ2-2, with a possible D match to TRBD1 (7 bases). The V end was cut by 5 bases, the J end by 2 bases, with 18 bases between. Germline lookup yields CDR1 SGHNT and CDR2 YENEEA. The CDR3 loop spans 17 amino acids. CDR3 in amino acids: CASSRPGGGLNTGELFF. DNA of the CDR3: TGTGCCAGCAGCCGCCCAGGAGGGGGCCTAAACACCGGGGAGCTGTTTTTT.

V is TRBV11-3 and J is TRBJ2-2; 9 bases are shared with TRBD1. The germline CDR1 and CDR2 sequences are SGHNT and YENEEA. The length of the CDR3 is 14 residues. J gave up 1 base and V 8 bases, and 2 bases lay outside the gene matches. The CDR3 loop is CASGTGLNTGELFF. DNA for the CDR3: TGTGCCAGCGGGACAGGGCTGAACACCGGGGAGCTGTTTTTT.

This chain joins TRBV10-2 and TRBJ2-1; no reliable D call. The V end was cut by 1 base, the J end by 5 bases, with 6 bases between. The CDR3 contains 13 residues. Germline-derived CDR1 and CDR2 are WSHSY and SAAADI. CDR3 region: CASSELEDNEQFF. CDR3 bases: TGCGCCAGCAGTGAGTTAGAGGACAATGAGCAGTTCTTC.

The chain combines TRBV19 with TRBJ2-2, with TRBD2 matching over 7 bases. The germline V gene has CDR1 LNHDA and CDR2 SQIVND (reference sequence). V gave up 2 bases and J gave up 5 bases; unmatched junction bases: 5. This CDR3 spans 15 amino acids. CDR3 in amino acids: CASSIRAGRTGELFF. CDR3 nucleotides: TGTGCCAGTAGTATAAGAGCGGGAAGGACCGGGGAGCTGTTTTTT.

This clone was counted between two and nine times. The chain uses TRBV29-1 and TRBJ2-7; 9 bases line up with TRBD1. V shed 4 bases and J 3 bases; nucleotides not matched to a gene: 4. The germline V gene has CDR1 SQVTM and CDR2 ANQGSEA. This CDR3 spans 13 amino acids. The CDR3 nucleotides read TGCAGCGTTGGGACAGGGGAAGGCTACGAGCAGTACTTC. Protein: CSVGTGEGYEQYF.

Only one count was recorded for this clone. J is TRBJ1-4 and V is TRBV30; no firm D call. Germline assignment: CDR1 GTSNPN and CDR2 SVGIG (reference sequence). The CDR3 extends over 13 amino acids. Trimming removed 5 bases at V and 8 bases at J, with 15 bases between. For the CDR3, the DNA is TGTGCCTGGTTAATTCCGGGCCTCGAAAAACTGTTTTTT. Its translation is CAWLIPGLEKLFF.

Only a few counts were recorded for this clone. The chain joins TRBV11-3 to TRBJ2-7; 10 nucleotides agree with TRBD2. The germline V gene encodes CDR1 SGHNT and CDR2 YENEEA. The CDR3 is made up of 16 amino acids. Trimming cost V 5 bases and J 3 bases; bases outside gene matches: 10. The CDR3 region has the DNA TGTGCCAGCAGCATTCTCGGGGTAGCGGGAGGCTACGAGCAGTACTTC. It yields the protein CASSILGVAGGYEQYF.

This clone came up a few times. CDR3 sequence reads: CASSPSGQTYGYTF. The CDR3 region has the DNA TGTGCCAGCAGCCCCTCGGGTCAAACCTATGGCTACACCTTC. V and J are TRBV6-8 and TRBJ1-2; D not resolved. Trimming pared 6 bases from V and 4 bases from J, leaving 15 bases between. CDR1 is MNHGY, CDR2 SAAAGT, per germline. The CDR3 runs to 14 residues.

The CDR3 here is CASSPGGGGYEQYF. Written as DNA, the CDR3 is TGTGCCAGCAGCCCGGGCGGGGGCGGGTACGAGCAGTACTTC. This chain connects TRBV11-3 to TRBJ2-7; perhaps TRBD2 as D (7 bases). This CDR3 spans 14 amino acids. Germline CDR1 SGHNT, CDR2 YENEEA. Trimming pared 5 bases from V and 4 bases from J, leaving 15 bases between.

This chain connects TRBV23-1 to TRBJ2-2; no clear D gene. TRBV23-1 is sorted into the ORF group, with uncertain function. With 6 bases removed from V and 3 bases from J, the gap between germline ends came to 8 bases. This CDR3 has 13 amino acids. The CDR3 DNA follows: TGCGCCAGCAGCTTGAAGGACACCGGGGAGCTGTTTTTT. Amino acids: CASSLKDTGELFF.

The rearrangement uses TRBV19 and TRBJ1-5; 7 nucleotides align to TRBD1. CDR1 is LNHDA and CDR2 is SQIVND in the germline V gene (reference sequence). The CDR3 totals 12 residues. V was clipped by 9 bases and J by 5 bases; unmatched bases: 4. As DNA, the CDR3 is TGTGCCAGCACGACAGGGTATCAGCCCCAGCATTTT. Protein sequence: CASTTGYQPQHF.

This clone was seen a few times. This chain connects TRBV11-3 to TRBJ1-3; 7 bases map to TRBD1. The CDR3 runs to 16 residues. The V segment lost 5 bases and the J segment 3 bases; nucleotides outside the gene matches: 10. From germline, CDR1 is SGHNT and CDR2 YENEEA. The CDR3 region has the DNA TGTGCCAGCAGCCGTAACACAGGGGTTGGTGGAAACACCATATATTTT. Translation gives CASSRNTGVGGNTIYF.